This TCR beta chain was captured in a study of OX40 agonist ivuxolimab in advanced cancers. About the research overall: Recorded diagnoses for dose-escalation patients were hepatocellular carcinoma, melanoma, renal cell or head and neck cancer. Anti-PD-1, anti-PD-L1 or anti-CTLA-4 therapy given earlier was allowed, and over 35% had some.

Study-wide findings and caveats: There was clonal expansion of CD4+ and CD8+ blood T cells by week 6 at 0.1 to 3.0 mg/kg.

Comment on this clone: What it binds is not known.

The assay was immunoSEQ multiplex PCR, and TCRdb's table has in-frame clones only and misses some. The table records roughly 73,000 clones, 70% to 90% of them present only once. This specimen was CD4+ or CD8+ T cells sorted from blood, taken in a trial of the OX40 agonist ivuxolimab. The TCR comes from an adult with an advanced solid tumor such as melanoma, head and neck, liver or kidney cancer.

CDR3 protein: CAIRGQDTEAFF. The CDR3 DNA reads TGTGCCATCAGGGGGCAGGACACTGAAGCTTTCTTT. The rearrangement links TRBV10-3 to TRBJ1-1; a possible D gene is TRBD1 (5 bases). The CDR3 runs to 12 residues. V lost 6 bases and J lost 3, with 8 bases in between. Per germline, CDR1 ENHRY and CDR2 SYGVKD.